The 8 T cell receptor beta chains presented below share a single source sample, sequenced in a study of somatic mutations in cytotoxic T cells in rheumatoid arthritis. Libraries were prepared by immunoSEQ multiplex PCR; TCRdb keeps only in-frame clonotypes and omits some of them. The table includes about 20,000 clones, 75% to 90% detected once. Sequenced sample: CD8+ T cells sorted from blood. The receptors shown here come from a woman between 40 and 50 years old with rheumatoid arthritis.

The chain couples TRBV21-1 to TRBJ2-1; TRBD2, the table's D call, was not compared with the DNA. TRBV21-1 is given as a pseudogene. This CDR3 region has 16 residues. CDR3: CASSTLGGRFGNEQFF. In nucleotides, the CDR3 is TGTGCCAGCAGCACCTTGGGCGGGAGGTTTGGCAATGAGCAGTTCTTC.

For this clone: A junction end diverges from the germline sequence, so it may reflect a read error. The chain combines TRBV2 with TRBJ2-4; 7 bases match TRBD1. This CDR3 is built from 10 residues. Germline-derived CDR1 and CDR2 are SNHLY and FYNNEI. CDR3 amino acids: CASMGQSYNF. CDR3 sequence (DNA): TGTGCCAGCATGGGACAGTCATACAACTTC.

This clone was counted only a few times. The chain links TRBV7-9 to TRBJ2-7; possibly TRBD1 for D (5 bases). Per germline, CDR1 SEHNR and CDR2 FQNEAQ (reference sequence). CDR3 length equals 12 residues. Trimming removed 3 bases at V and 3 bases at J, with 6 bases between. As DNA, the CDR3 is TGTGCCAGCAGCTTTCAGGGCTACGAGCAGTACTTC. Translation gives CASSFQGYEQYF. The full variable domain, with the rest looked up from reference TRBV7-9 and TRBJ2-7, is DTGVSQNPRHKITKRGQNVTFRCDPISEHNRLYWYRQTLGQGPEFLTYFQNEAQLEKSRLLSDRFSAERPKGSFSTLEIQRTEQGDSAMYLCASSFQGYEQYFGPGTRLTVT.

J is TRBJ1-1 and V is TRBV14; tentatively, D is TRBD1 (5 bases). Trimming shortened V by 8 bases and J by 1 base, and 8 bases separated the two germline ends. CDR1 is SGHDN, CDR2 FVKESK, per germline. This CDR3 comprises 12 residues. The CDR3 DNA reads as TGTGCCAGCGTCGGGGGGAACACTGAAGCTTTCTTT. Its translation is CASVGGNTEAFF. The entire variable domain, with the rest obtained from reference TRBV14 and TRBJ1-1, is as follows: EAGVTQFPSHSVIEKGQTVTLRCDPISGHDNLYWYRRVMGKEIKFLLHFVKESKQDESGMPNNRFLAERTGGTYSTLKVQPAELEDSGVYFCASVGGNTEAFFGQGTRLTVV.

This chain links TRBV4-1 with TRBJ2-5, with 8 bases matching TRBD2. The end of the DNA is better explained by TRBJ2-7, so the J call may be wrong. The CDR3 consists of 15 residues. Germline assignment: CDR1 MGHRA and CDR2 YSYEKL. This CDR3 reads CASSQEAGGHYEQYF. The CDR3 coding sequence is TGCGCCAGCAGCCAAGAGGCGGGGGGTCACTACGAGCAGTACTTC.

The chain joins TRBV4-1 to TRBJ2-7; perhaps TRBD2 as D (7 bases). Trimming shortened V by 1 base and J by 6 bases, and 10 bases separated the two germline ends. The CDR3 is made up of 13 amino acids. Germline V CDR1 and CDR2: MGHRA, YSYEKL. The CDR3 is CASSQVGGGEQYF. DNA of the CDR3: TGCGCCAGCAGCCAAGTAGGGGGGGGCGAGCAGTACTTC.

The rearrangement links TRBV4-1 to TRBJ2-7, with D perhaps TRBD2 (6 bases). V lost 2 bases and J lost 2, with 10 bases in between. The V gene's germline CDR1 is MGHRA and CDR2 YSYEKL. The CDR3 sequence is 14 residues long. CDR3 residues: CASSQLSGPYEQYF. CDR3 DNA sequence: TGCGCCAGCAGCCAACTCAGCGGGCCCTACGAGCAGTACTTC.

This chain uses TRBV7-9 with TRBJ2-7, with 9 bases fitting TRBD2. The V and J ends lost 1 base and 2 bases, in that order; junction bases with no gene match: 0. The CDR3 length is 14 residues. Germline CDR1 and CDR2: SEHNR and FQNEAQ (reference sequence). For the CDR3, the DNA is TGTGCCAGCAGCTTAGTAGCGGGAGCCTACGAGCAGTACTTC. Translating it yields CASSLVAGAYEQYF.